This is a list of T cell receptor beta chains from one sample in a study of cytomegalovirus exposure and HLA in healthy donors. Clones were sequenced by immunoSEQ multiplex PCR, and TCRdb holds only the in-frame ones, with some missing. The table counts 100,000 to 150,000 clones; 1.5% to 2% lies in the top ten. The source material was PBMCs. Every receptor here comes from a man aged 18-30 years in good health and CMV-seronegative. CDR3s include the opening cysteine and the closing phenylalanine or tryptophan. Each record gives: CDR3 protein, CDR3 DNA, V gene, J gene, D gene. D genes are given only for firm matches.

CDR3 protein: CASSQQGNQPQHF
CDR3 DNA: TGTGCCAGCAGCCAACAGGGGAATCAGCCCCAGCATTTT
V gene: TRBV7-2
J gene: TRBJ1-5
D gene: TRBD1

CDR3 protein: CASSLGRAETQYF
CDR3 DNA: TGTGCCAGCAGCTTGGGGCGTGCGGAGACCCAGTACTTC
V gene: TRBV7-2
J gene: TRBJ2-5
D gene: -

CDR3 protein: CGWMGSTGELFF
CDR3 DNA: TGTGGATGGATGGGGAGTACCGGGGAGCTGTTTTTT
V gene: TRBV7-7
J gene: TRBJ2-2
D gene: -

CDR3 protein: CASSPLGGGNTEAFF
CDR3 DNA: TGTGCCAGCTCACCACTGGGGGGGGGAAACACTGAAGCTTTCTTT
V gene: TRBV18
J gene: TRBJ1-1
D gene: -

CDR3 protein: CASSFWSGDENTEAFF
CDR3 DNA: TGTGCCAGCAGTTTCTGGTCAGGGGACGAGAACACTGAAGCTTTCTTT
V gene: TRBV28
J gene: TRBJ1-1
D gene: -

CDR3 protein: CASSRGGQGGEKLFF
CDR3 DNA: TGTGCCAGCAGCCGCGGGGGGCAGGGTGGTGAAAAACTGTTTTTT
V gene: TRBV7-2
J gene: TRBJ1-4
D gene: -

CDR3 protein: CASSPWDRGNQPQHF
CDR3 DNA: TGTGCCAGCAGCCCATGGGACAGAGGCAATCAGCCCCAGCATTTT
V gene: TRBV28
J gene: TRBJ1-5
D gene: TRBD1

CDR3 protein: CASSLDGTWTSGYEQYF
CDR3 DNA: TGTGCCAGCAGCTTAGATGGCACATGGACTAGCGGCTACGAGCAGTACTTC
V gene: TRBV7-2
J gene: TRBJ2-7
D gene: TRBD2

CDR3 protein: CAWSALQGPGELFF
CDR3 DNA: TGTGCCTGGAGTGCGTTACAGGGACCTGGGGAGCTGTTTTTT
V gene: TRBV30
J gene: TRBJ2-2
D gene: -

CDR3 protein: CASSPPAGSTEAFF
CDR3 DNA: TGTGCCAGCTCACCACCGGCGGGAAGCACTGAAGCTTTCTTT
V gene: TRBV18
J gene: TRBJ1-1
D gene: -

CDR3 protein: CASSQDLIERTYEQYF
CDR3 DNA: TGCGCCAGCAGCCAAGATTTGATAGAGCGGACCTACGAGCAGTACTTC
V gene: TRBV4-1
J gene: TRBJ2-7
D gene: -

CDR3 protein: CASSSRGSGGATEAFF
CDR3 DNA: TGTGCCAGCAGCTCTCGGGGTTCAGGGGGCGCCACTGAAGCTTTCTTT
V gene: TRBV5-4
J gene: TRBJ1-1
D gene: TRBD1

CDR3 protein: CASSWTGMATEAFF
CDR3 DNA: TGTGCCAGCAGCTGGACAGGTATGGCCACTGAAGCTTTCTTT
V gene: TRBV11-3
J gene: TRBJ1-1
D gene: TRBD1

CDR3 protein: CASSYTEQGATEAFF
CDR3 DNA: TGTGCCAGCAGCTACACCGAACAGGGGGCCACTGAAGCTTTCTTT
V gene: TRBV5-6
J gene: TRBJ1-1
D gene: TRBD1

CDR3 protein: CASSFSGDSSPLHF
CDR3 DNA: TGTGCCAGCAGCTTTTCAGGGGATAGTTCACCCCTCCACTTT
V gene: TRBV7-9
J gene: TRBJ1-6
D gene: -

CDR3 protein: CASSSQPPAAGYGYTF
CDR3 DNA: TGCGCCAGCAGCTCACAACCCCCGGCGGCGGGCTATGGCTACACCTTC
V gene: TRBV5-1
J gene: TRBJ1-2
D gene: -

CDR3 protein: CASSLGQGINYGYTF
CDR3 DNA: TGTGCCAGCAGCTTAGGACAGGGGATTAATTATGGCTACACCTTC
V gene: TRBV7-9
J gene: TRBJ1-2
D gene: TRBD1

CDR3 protein: CASSLRISYEQYF
CDR3 DNA: TGTGCCAGCAGTCTCAGGATCTCCTACGAGCAGTACTTC
V gene: TRBV27
J gene: TRBJ2-7
D gene: -

CDR3 protein: CASSRGTGGYNEQFF
CDR3 DNA: TGTGCCAGCAGTAGAGGGACAGGGGGTTACAATGAGCAGTTCTTC
V gene: TRBV6-5
J gene: TRBJ2-1
D gene: TRBD1

CDR3 protein: CASTSGHRAYEKLFF
CDR3 DNA: TGTGCCAGCACATCTGGCCACAGGGCTTATGAAAAACTGTTTTTT
V gene: TRBV28
J gene: TRBJ1-4
D gene: -

CDR3 protein: CASSELTLGEETQYF
CDR3 DNA: TGTGCCAGCAGTGAATTGACGCTTGGGGAGGAGACCCAGTACTTC
V gene: TRBV6-1
J gene: TRBJ2-5
D gene: -

CDR3 protein: CASSSGTGDVGTQYF
CDR3 DNA: TGTGCCAGCAGCTCCGGGACAGGGGACGTGGGGACCCAGTACTTC
V gene: TRBV7-9
J gene: TRBJ2-5
D gene: TRBD1

CDR3 protein: CASSAQDLNQPQHF
CDR3 DNA: TGTGCCAGCAGTGCACAGGACCTCAATCAGCCCCAGCATTTT
V gene: TRBV28
J gene: TRBJ1-5
D gene: -

CDR3 protein: CASSFGLTYEQYF
CDR3 DNA: TGTGCCAGCAGTTTCGGGTTAACCTACGAGCAGTACTTC
V gene: TRBV27
J gene: TRBJ2-7
D gene: -

CDR3 protein: CASSERGGQPQHF
CDR3 DNA: TGTGCCAGCAGTGAAAGGGGTGGTCAGCCCCAGCATTTT
V gene: TRBV25-1
J gene: TRBJ1-5
D gene: -

CDR3 protein: CVRSLMSLANYGYTF
CDR3 DNA: TGTGTCAGAAGCTTAATGTCACTAGCTAACTATGGCTACACCTTC
V gene: TRBV7-5
J gene: TRBJ1-2
D gene: -

CDR3 protein: CASSVAVGQETQYF
CDR3 DNA: TGTGCCAGCAGCGTAGCGGTGGGACAGGAGACCCAGTACTTC
V gene: TRBV9
J gene: TRBJ2-5
D gene: TRBD1

CDR3 protein: CASSIRQASPLHF
CDR3 DNA: TGTGCCAGCAGCATCCGACAGGCCTCACCCCTCCACTTT
V gene: TRBV7-3
J gene: TRBJ1-6
D gene: -

CDR3 protein: CASSPLPTSGNKNIQYF
CDR3 DNA: TGTGCCAGCTCACCACTCCCGACTAGCGGGAACAAAAACATTCAGTACTTC
V gene: TRBV18
J gene: TRBJ2-4
D gene: TRBD2

CDR3 protein: CASSPEAGGPYEQYF
CDR3 DNA: TGCGCCAGCAGCCCGGAAGCGGGAGGGCCTTACGAGCAGTACTTC
V gene: TRBV5-1
J gene: TRBJ2-7
D gene: TRBD2

CDR3 protein: CAISEGQQNYGYTF
CDR3 DNA: TGTGCCATCAGTGAGGGACAGCAAAACTATGGCTACACCTTC
V gene: TRBV10-3
J gene: TRBJ1-2
D gene: -

CDR3 protein: CSVPGQFYEQYF
CDR3 DNA: TGCAGCGTACCGGGACAGTTCTACGAGCAGTACTTC
V gene: TRBV29-1
J gene: TRBJ2-7
D gene: TRBD1

CDR3 protein: CASSQDLDREKLFF
CDR3 DNA: TGCGCCAGCAGCCAAGATCTGGACAGGGAAAAACTGTTTTTT
V gene: TRBV4-3
J gene: TRBJ1-4
D gene: TRBD1

CDR3 protein: CASSGQGGRQETQYF
CDR3 DNA: TGTGCCAGCAGCGGACAGGGGGGCCGCCAAGAGACCCAGTACTTC
V gene: TRBV7-4
J gene: TRBJ2-5
D gene: TRBD1

CDR3 protein: CASSYSPAASYEQYF
CDR3 DNA: TGTGCCAGCAGTTACTCCCCGGCGGCCTCCTACGAGCAGTACTTC
V gene: TRBV6-5
J gene: TRBJ2-7
D gene: -

CDR3 protein: CASSLSRAPSTDTQYF
CDR3 DNA: TGTGCCAGCAGCTTGTCCAGGGCCCCTAGCACAGATACGCAGTATTTT
V gene: TRBV5-7
J gene: TRBJ2-3
D gene: -

CDR3 protein: CASSLQTEIPGYTF
CDR3 DNA: TGTGCCAGCAGCTTACAGACAGAGATCCCTGGCTACACCTTC
V gene: TRBV13
J gene: TRBJ1-2
D gene: -

CDR3 protein: CASDLGGETQYF
CDR3 DNA: TGTGCCAGTGACCTTGGAGGGGAGACCCAGTACTTC
V gene: TRBV2
J gene: TRBJ2-5
D gene: -

CDR3 protein: CAWSPRLAGVDEQYF
CDR3 DNA: TGTGCCTGGAGCCCCAGACTAGCGGGGGTAGACGAGCAGTACTTC
V gene: TRBV30
J gene: TRBJ2-7
D gene: TRBD2

CDR3 protein: CASSPYSREAGYF
CDR3 DNA: TGTGCCAGCTCACCATATTCCCGAGAGGCGGGATACTTC
V gene: TRBV18
J gene: TRBJ2-7
D gene: -

CDR3 protein: CASRPTGGKGEQYF
CDR3 DNA: TGTGCCAGCAGGCCGACAGGGGGAAAGGGCGAGCAGTACTTC
V gene: TRBV7-9
J gene: TRBJ2-7
D gene: TRBD1

CDR3 protein: CASSRTRGGSYEQYF
CDR3 DNA: TGTGCCAGCAGCCGGACTAGGGGGGGCTCCTACGAGCAGTACTTC
V gene: TRBV7-2
J gene: TRBJ2-7
D gene: -

CDR3 protein: CASSEVAGAYNEQFF
CDR3 DNA: TGTGCCAGCAGTGAGGTGGCGGGGGCTTACAATGAGCAGTTCTTC
V gene: TRBV6-1
J gene: TRBJ2-1
D gene: -

CDR3 protein: CASSLIPGSSGNTIYF
CDR3 DNA: TGTGCCAGCAGCTTAATACCGGGGTCCTCTGGAAACACCATATATTTT
V gene: TRBV7-8
J gene: TRBJ1-3
D gene: -

CDR3 protein: CASSSRGIGRTEAFF
CDR3 DNA: TGTGCCAGCAGTTCGCGAGGGATTGGTCGCACTGAAGCTTTCTTT
V gene: TRBV28
J gene: TRBJ1-1
D gene: -